A few counts support the clone carrying this T cell receptor beta chain. Its antigen remains unknown. Positively selected for CCR7, the CD45RO-negative cells used as naive CD8 cells excluded terminally differentiated effector memory CD45RA+ cells. Assay used: immunoSEQ multiplex PCR; TCRdb lists only in-frame clones, some missing. The sample consists of around 1.9 million clones, 93% of them appearing once. The data were taken from a study of shared clonotypes between healthy human individuals. Findings and limits, study-wide: Clonotypes shared by all four donors outscored non-shared clonotypes in generation probability.

The V and J ends lost 4 bases and 1 base, in that order; junction bases with no gene match: 9. Germline CDR1 MDHEN, CDR2 SYDVKM. This CDR3 comprises 17 residues. The J gene is TRBJ1-5, the V gene TRBV28; 8 positions agree with TRBD1. Sequenced: naive CD8+ T cells from PBMCs. This sequence originates from a man aged 18-30 years in good health. Some clones in this sample may be carry-over from other donors' samples. The CDR3 loop is CASSWRTGYDSNQPQHF. CDR3 coding DNA: TGTGCCAGCAGTTGGAGGACAGGGTATGACAGCAATCAGCCCCAGCATTTT.